Following are 8 T cell receptor beta chains from one sample sequenced in a study of blood T cell repertoires in COVID-19. The table came from immunoSEQ multiplex PCR; TCRdb's copy has only in-frame clones and leaves some out. Here the sample spans 310,000 or so clones, 90% being singletons. Sequenced: PBMCs or T cells enriched from blood (not recorded which). The receptor source for this set is a woman aged 25 to 39 who had recovered from COVID-19.

The genes are TRBV24-1 and TRBJ2-2, with D possibly being TRBD1 (5 bases). V was shortened by 2 bases and J by 3 bases, with 9 bases between the two germline ends. The CDR3 has 15 residues. Germline lookup yields CDR1 KGHDR and CDR2 SFDVKD. This CDR3 reads CATSDWARDTGELFF. The CDR3 DNA is TGTGCCACCAGTGATTGGGCCAGGGACACCGGGGAGCTGTTTTTT.

This chain connects TRBV5-4 to TRBJ2-7, with TRBD1 identical over 9 bases. V shed 1 base and J 2 bases; nucleotides not matched to a gene: 4. Germline CDR1 is SGHNT and CDR2 is YYREEE (reference sequence). CDR3 length: 15 amino acids. The DNA for the CDR3 is TGTGCCAGCAGCTTGACCGGACAGGGGACCTACGAGCAGTACTTC. Protein sequence: CASSLTGQGTYEQYF.

The chain carries TRBV2 and TRBJ1-1; D is perhaps TRBD1 (6 bases). The V gene's germline CDR1 is SNHLY and CDR2 FYNNEI. The CDR3 sequence is 14 residues long. Between the trimmed V and J ends, which lost 6 bases and 5 bases, there was a span of 16 bases. Here the CDR3 DNA reads TGTGCCAGCAGCCGAATTACAGGGCTTACTGAAGCTTTCTTT. This codes for CASSRITGLTEAFF.

The rearrangement links TRBV28 to TRBJ2-1; the match to TRBD2 covers 9 bases. V dropped 5 bases and J dropped 8; count of bases not matched to a gene: 16. The CDR3 runs to 17 residues. Germline loops: CDR1 MDHEN, CDR2 SYDVKM. The CDR3 region is CASSPPFGREGGDEQFF. For the CDR3, the DNA is TGTGCCAGCAGTCCCCCGTTTGGGCGGGAGGGCGGAGATGAGCAGTTCTTC.

The V and J genes are TRBV10-3 and TRBJ1-2, with D maybe TRBD1 (6 bases). V gave up 3 bases and J gave up 5 bases, with 16 bases separating them. Per germline, CDR1 ENHRY and CDR2 SYGVKD. CDR3 length: 15 residues. The CDR3 loop reads CAISEGSGGSYGYTF. CDR3 in DNA: TGTGCCATCAGTGAAGGGAGTGGGGGCAGTTATGGCTACACCTTC.

The chain joins TRBV15 to TRBJ1-4; D gene uncertain. In germline, CDR1 is LNHNV, CDR2 YYDKDF (reference sequence). The V gene lost 0 bases and the J gene lost 5 bases, with 10 bases spanning the gap. CDR3 length equals 15 residues. Written as DNA, the CDR3 is TGTGCCACCAGCAGAGATTATCAGGAAAATGAAAAACTGTTTTTT. Translated: CATSRDYQENEKLFF.

This chain uses TRBV5-4 with TRBJ2-5; 8 bases align to TRBD1. Trimming took 4 bases from V and 0 from J; bases not matched to a gene: 8. The CDR3 extends over 16 amino acids. CDR1 and CDR2 (germline): SGHNT, YYREEE (reference sequence). CDR3 sequence: CASSLPGQENQETQYF. Here the CDR3 DNA reads TGTGCCAGCAGCCTACCGGGACAGGAAAACCAAGAGACCCAGTACTTC.

This rearrangement joins TRBV28 to TRBJ1-4; 8 bases match TRBD1. Losses at the gene ends were 5 bases for V and 10 bases for J; bases not matched to a gene: 9. The CDR3 sequence is 14 residues long. Germline assignment: CDR1 MDHEN and CDR2 SYDVKM. CDR3 DNA: TGTGCCAGCAGTACAGGGGGGTTGGGTGGAAAACTGTTTTTT. Its protein product is CASSTGGLGGKLFF.